Shown below are 22 T cell receptor beta chains from a single sample sequenced in a study of T cell responses to AZD1222 COVID-19 vaccine. The method was immunoSEQ multiplex PCR; TCRdb's version includes in-frame clones alone and lacks a portion of them. This table holds about 140,000 clones, 70% to 90% found once. The sequencing here drew on peripheral blood, taken on day 0 of AZD1222 vaccination. The receptor set was obtained from an adult in good health.

This rearrangement joins TRBV30 to TRBJ2-2; possible D gene TRBD1, 5 bases. The CDR3 is 12 residues long. Germline V gives CDR1 GTSNPN, CDR2 SVGIG (reference sequence). V lost 5 bases to trimming and J lost 5 bases, with 9 bases between them. CDR3 sequence reads: CAWDPGTGELFF. In DNA form, the CDR3 reads TGTGCCTGGGATCCAGGGACCGGGGAGCTGTTTTTT.

This clone was detected only a few times. The chain links TRBV28 to TRBJ1-6; D unresolved. V lost 4 bases, J lost 2 bases, and 6 bases lay in between. CDR3 length: 14 amino acids. Germline V lookup: CDR1 MDHEN, CDR2 SYDVKM. The CDR3 is CASSYKTYNSPLHF. The CDR3 DNA reads as TGTGCCAGCAGTTATAAAACCTATAATTCACCCCTCCACTTT.

The chain uses TRBV4-3 and TRBJ2-7; TRBD2 aligns across 11 bases. The germline V gene has CDR1 LGHNA and CDR2 YSLEER. The CDR3 runs 18 residues. V lost 2 bases and J lost 2; bases outside the gene matches: 11. Here the CDR3 DNA reads TGCGCCAGCAGCCAACAACCACACACTAGCGGGGGTGCCTACGAGCAGTACTTC. It translates to CASSQQPHTSGGAYEQYF.

This chain uses TRBV7-2 with TRBJ1-2; D unresolved. V dropped 1 base and J dropped 1 base, with 7 bases sitting between them. The CDR3 runs 14 residues. From germline, CDR1 is SGHTA and CDR2 FQGNSA. For the CDR3, the DNA is TGTGCCAGCAGCTTAGACCAGGTTAACTATGGCTACACCTTC. As protein: CASSLDQVNYGYTF.

The CDR3, as DNA: TGTGCCAGCAGCTTAGATCCGGGGAGACTCACTGAAGCTTTCTTT. Amino acids: CASSLDPGRLTEAFF. The chain combines TRBV11-2 with TRBJ1-1; D uncertain. The CDR3 length is 15 residues. V gave up 0 bases and J gave up 4 bases, with 12 bases separating them. Germline V gives CDR1 SGHAT, CDR2 FQNNGV.

The chain is built from TRBV21-1 and TRBJ2-7; the table's D call, TRBD2, was not checked against the DNA. TRBV21-1 is a pseudogene locus. This CDR3 comprises 19 residues. In DNA, the CDR3 is TGTGCCAGCAGCCAGGACAGGGGCTTAGCGGGGGCGACCGTATACGAGCAGTACTTC. Translated: CASSQDRGLAGATVYEQYF.

This clone was recorded only once. The chain carries TRBV4-2 and TRBJ2-3, with TRBD2 identical over 7 bases. Germline loops: CDR1 LGHNA, CDR2 YNFKEQ. Germline trimming cut 0 bases from V and 6 bases from J; bases unmatched to any gene: 6. This CDR3 spans 15 amino acids. The CDR3 loop reads CASSQEASGRDTQYF. Written as DNA, the CDR3 is TGTGCCAGCAGCCAAGAGGCTAGCGGTCGGGATACGCAGTATTTT.

The rearrangement joins TRBV28 to TRBJ2-1; D might be TRBD2 (5 bases). CDR3 length: 16 amino acids. The V gene's germline CDR1 is MDHEN and CDR2 SYDVKM. The V end was cut by 2 bases, the J end by 2 bases, with 13 bases between. CDR3 in DNA: TGTGCCAGCAGTTTACCCACACTAGATACCTACAATGAGCAGTTCTTC. Its translation is CASSLPTLDTYNEQFF.

This clone was counted a single time. V and J are TRBV27 and TRBJ2-7, with 9 bases that match TRBD1. V shed 8 bases and J 5 bases; nucleotides not matched to a gene: 19. The CDR3 extends over 17 amino acids. The germline gives CDR1 MNHEY, CDR2 SMNVEV (reference sequence). CDR3 protein: CASAGEGQGSSGDEQYF. The CDR3 bases are TGTGCCAGCGCGGGGGAGGGACAGGGATCCTCCGGGGACGAGCAGTACTTC.

The chain combines TRBV4-3 with TRBJ1-4, with a tentative D call TRBD1 (6 bases). V was cut by 2 bases and J by 0 bases, with 13 bases left in between. The germline gives CDR1 LGHNA, CDR2 YSLEER. This CDR3 contains 17 residues. The CDR3 nucleotides read TGCGCCAGCAGCCAACGAGGACAGCAAGCAACTAATGAAAAACTGTTTTTT. Translating gives CASSQRGQQATNEKLFF.

This chain uses TRBV9 with TRBJ2-3, with 7 bases identical to TRBD1. CDR1 and CDR2 (germline): SGDLS, YYNGEE. The junction had 9 bases not matched to a gene; V was cut back by 5 bases and J by 0 bases. The CDR3 sequence is 16 residues long. CDR3 in amino acids: CASSRRQGSSTDTQYF. CDR3 nucleotide sequence: TGTGCCAGCAGTAGGAGACAGGGATCTAGCACAGATACGCAGTATTTT.

In its sample, this clone was seen many times. The CDR3 sequence is CASTLTLAVRAGEGNTGELFF. For the CDR3, the DNA is TGTGCCAGCACCCTTACGTTGGCGGTTCGAGCGGGAGAGGGGAACACCGGGGAGCTGTTTTTT. This sequence joins TRBV13 and TRBJ2-2; 8 positions agree with TRBD2. CDR1 is PRHDT, CDR2 FYEKMQ, per germline (reference sequence). This CDR3 has 21 residues. Trimming at V came to 7 bases and at J to 1 base, leaving 23 bases not matched to a gene.

This clone was found a few times. V usage is TRBV2 and J usage is TRBJ2-6; 7 nucleotides line up with TRBD1. The CDR3 consists of 15 residues. The junction had 6 bases not matched to a gene; V was cut back by 6 bases and J by 4 bases. The germline V gene encodes CDR1 SNHLY and CDR2 FYNNEI. CDR3 sequence reads: CASSDRVSGANVLTF. The CDR3 DNA follows: TGTGCCAGCAGCGACAGGGTGAGCGGGGCCAACGTCCTGACTTTC.

This chain connects TRBV2 to TRBJ1-1; D unclear. Germline V gives CDR1 SNHLY, CDR2 FYNNEI. This CDR3 is 13 amino acids long. V lost 3 bases and J 5 bases, leaving 10 bases between the germline ends. The CDR3 loop is CASSDLGWTEAFF. In DNA, the CDR3 is TGTGCCAGCAGTGACTTAGGGTGGACTGAAGCTTTCTTT.

This clone came up a few times. CDR3 protein: CASSYPDKGRGRVDGDTQYF. The CDR3, as DNA: TGTGCCAGCAGCTACCCGGACAAGGGCCGTGGGAGGGTAGATGGGGATACGCAGTATTTT. The chain has TRBV12-1 and TRBJ2-3; the D segment call TRBD2 is taken from the table without a DNA check. TRBV12-1 is a documented pseudogene. This CDR3 has 20 residues.

The V gene is TRBV4-3, the J gene TRBJ2-1; either TRBD1 or TRBD2 may supply D (5 bases each). The CDR3 spans 18 residues. The ends were cut back, 1 base at V and 7 bases at J, with 23 bases in the middle. CDR1 is LGHNA and CDR2 is YSLEER in the germline V gene. CDR3 protein: CASSQAPLTPGGSNEQFF. The CDR3 DNA follows: TGCGCCAGCAGCCAAGCGCCCCTGACCCCTGGGGGATCGAATGAGCAGTTCTTC.

The chain carries TRBV19 and TRBJ1-1; TRBD1 is a possible D gene (5 bases). V dropped 6 bases and J dropped 5 bases, with 19 bases sitting between them. The germline gives CDR1 LNHDA, CDR2 SQIVND (reference sequence). The CDR3 is made up of 15 amino acids. The CDR3 DNA is TGTGCCAGTAGCTTCTCGGGACGGAGGGAGACTGAAGCTTTCTTT. Translated: CASSFSGRRETEAFF.

The chain links TRBV5-1 to TRBJ2-7; D is perhaps TRBD2 (6 bases). Germline CDR1 reads SGHRS; CDR2 reads YFSETQ. V was clipped by 7 bases and J by 5 bases, with 22 bases between them. This CDR3 is built from 15 residues. CDR3 amino acids: CASGTGLPLVHEQYF. The CDR3 bases are TGCGCCAGCGGGACGGGACTTCCCTTGGTCCACGAGCAGTACTTC.

Details on this clone: A junction end diverges from the germline sequence, so it may reflect a read error. The chain recombines TRBV30 with TRBJ1-1; maybe TRBD1 (6 bases). The CDR3 covers 13 residues. Germline V CDR1 and CDR2: GTSNPN, SVGIG (reference sequence). The CDR3 loop reads CAWSVGRDTEAFF. Here the CDR3 DNA reads TGTGCCTGGAGTGTAGGTAGGGACACCGAAGCTTTCTTT.

The rearrangement joins TRBV27 to TRBJ2-1, with 11 nucleotides matching TRBD2. This CDR3 has 13 amino acids. Looked up from germline, CDR1 is MNHEY and CDR2 is SMNVEV (reference sequence). With V trimmed by 11 bases and J by 5 bases, 5 bases remained unmatched. The CDR3 nucleotides read TGTGCCGGGCAACTAGCGGGAGACAATGAGCAGTTCTTC. It encodes CAGQLAGDNEQFF.

The rearrangement links TRBV4-2 to TRBJ2-1, with TRBD2 identical over 10 bases. Germline V gene sequence: CDR1 LGHNA, CDR2 YNFKEQ. This CDR3 contains 14 residues. Germline trimming cut 3 bases from V and 10 bases from J; bases unmatched to any gene: 6. The CDR3 region is CASSHGASGSEQFF. The CDR3 DNA reads TGTGCCAGCAGCCATGGGGCTAGCGGGAGCGAGCAGTTCTTC.

The chain recombines TRBV19 with TRBJ1-2; the D is unclear. Looked up from germline, CDR1 is LNHDA and CDR2 is SQIVND (reference sequence). This CDR3 spans 16 amino acids. Trimming removed 0 bases from V and 4 bases from J, with 15 bases in between. This CDR3 is CASSIDGSAEIYGYTF. The CDR3 DNA is TGTGCCAGTAGTATAGACGGTTCAGCGGAGATCTATGGCTACACCTTC.